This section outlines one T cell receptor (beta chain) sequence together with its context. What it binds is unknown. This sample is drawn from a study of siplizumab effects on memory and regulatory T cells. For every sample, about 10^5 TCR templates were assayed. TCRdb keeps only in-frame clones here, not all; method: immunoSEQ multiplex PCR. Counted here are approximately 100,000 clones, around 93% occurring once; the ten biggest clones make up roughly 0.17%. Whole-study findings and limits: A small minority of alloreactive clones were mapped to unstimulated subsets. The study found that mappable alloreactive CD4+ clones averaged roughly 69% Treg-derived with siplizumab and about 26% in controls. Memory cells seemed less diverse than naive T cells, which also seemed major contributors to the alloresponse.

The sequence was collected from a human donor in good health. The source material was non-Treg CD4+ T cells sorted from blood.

CDR3 nucleotide sequence: TGTGCCAGCAGCATGGACAGGGTCTATAATTCACCCCTCCACTTT. Translation gives CASSMDRVYNSPLHF. The rearrangement joins TRBV6-5 to TRBJ1-6; 8 bases match TRBD1. After removal of 6 bases from V and 3 bases from J, the junction contained 4 bases not matched to a gene. The CDR3 covers 15 residues. CDR1 is MNHEY and CDR2 is SVGAGI in the germline V gene.